This T cell receptor beta chain emerged from a study of cytomegalovirus exposure and HLA in healthy donors. Study-level findings and limits: Common viral pathogens seemed, in a later analysis, to connect with several of the most significant clusters. V- and J-gene trimming of TCR beta was linked (in a later analysis) to a missense DCLRE1C variant. Fewer than 20,000 TCR beta sequences were associated with HLA alleles at 0.05 false discovery rate in a later analysis.

Donors likely had unrecorded immune exposures despite being nominally healthy when sampled. Worth noting for this clone: Its antigen is unidentified.

The V end lost 2 bases, the J end lost 4 bases, and 10 bases lay between the germline ends. Germline V CDR1 and CDR2: SGHDT, YYEEEE. The length of the CDR3 is 14 residues. PCR amplification relied on 60 Vbeta primers (plus 13 Jbeta primers). The data were produced by immunoSEQ multiplex PCR, yet TCRdb's version contains in-frame clones alone and is incomplete. The profile shows around 180,000 clones, 80% to 85% of them singletons. J is TRBJ1-5 and V is TRBV5-6; tentative D call: TRBD1 (6 bases). The receptor's source is a boy under 10 years old in good health and CMV-seronegative. Sequenced sample: PBMCs. CDR3 bases: TGTGCCAGCAGCTTAGGGGGGGGAAATCAGCCCCAGCATTTT. Amino acid sequence: CASSLGGGNQPQHF. Full variable domain (missing parts from reference TRBV5-6 and TRBJ1-5): DAGVTQSPTHLIKTRGQQVTLRCSPKSGHDTVSWYQQALGQGPQFIFQYYEEEERQRGNFPDRFSGHQFPNYSSELNVNALLLGDSALYLCASSLGGGNQPQHFGDGTRLSIL.